The rows below give T cell receptor beta chains drawn from one sample of a study of regulatory T cells in long-lasting Graves disease. One entry per CDR3 protein, called by TCRdb with MiXCR from the multiplex PCR reads. The sample contains hundreds of thousands of distinct CDR3 sequences, around a fifth of which appear only once. Sequenced material: peripheral blood mononuclear cells (PBMCs), taken when the disease was refractory, from a patient treated with antithyroid drugs. The receptors derive from a female donor with Graves disease. Both conserved end residues are trimmed from each CDR3. The listing skips clone size in some rows; elsewhere it reads once, few, many or a size class.

>TRBV5-1|NA|TRBJ2-7|13
ASSPGRGSGHEQY
>TRBV30|few|TRBJ1-1|8
ASHYTEAF
>TRBV29-1|NA|TRBJ2-4|13
SVERVRGPENIQY
>TRBV15|few|TRBJ1-1|12
ATRRYGQGTEAF
>TRBV29-1|few|TRBJ2-5|11
SVPSGGQETQY
>TRBV19|few|TRBJ2-7|12
ASSEARSSYEQY
>TRBV7-8|few|TRBJ1-1|12
ASSSYRVGTEAF
>TRBV24-1|many|TRBJ2-7|16
ATSDFLPTVYPDYEQY
>TRBV4-1|NA|TRBJ2-7|11
ASSIQESYEQY
>TRBV4-1|NA|TRBJ1-6|15
ASSQGGTGTGDSPLH
>TRBV28|many|TRBJ1-5|12
ASSFPNSNQPQH
>TRBV16|NA|TRBJ2-5|14
ASSQPGTHLQETQY
>TRBV29-1|NA|TRBJ1-1|12
SVVARGMNTEAF
>TRBV3-1|few|TRBJ2-6|16
ASSQPGTGGTGANVLT
>TRBV3-1|few|TRBJ2-1|13
ASSPSGLANNEQF
>TRBV3-1|NA|TRBJ2-7|10
ASSREDLEQY
>TRBV7-3|many|TRBJ1-1|12
ASSFSGRGTEAF
>TRBV7-3|NA|TRBJ1-2|15
ASSPGTGGAPWYGYT
>TRBV6-1|many|TRBJ2-5|12
ASTQAMGEETQY
>TRBV11-3|NA|TRBJ1-4|15
ASSLTYRASLNEKLF
>TRBV11-2|NA|TRBJ2-2|10
ARGGNTGELF
>TRBV24-1|many|TRBJ2-1|7
ATSDRQF
>TRBV20-1|NA|NA|14
SAPGERGASGGTQY
>TRBV29-1|NA|TRBJ1-5|12
SVVLPLVGQPQH
>TRBV27|many|TRBJ2-7|11
ASSLRGVYEQY
>TRBV20-1|NA|TRBJ1-1|9
SAGRQGEAF
>TRBV2|many|TRBJ2-2|13
ASRQLAGNTGELF
>TRBV6-1|many|TRBJ1-2|15
ASREGQILPSNYGYT
>TRBV12-3/TRBV12-4|many|TRBJ2-4|10
ASRQGGNIQY
>TRBV19|NA|TRBJ1-1|9
ASAGFGEAF
>TRBV24-1|many|TRBJ2-7|11
ATSDAAFYEQY
>TRBV10-3|many|TRBJ2-7|13
AISEGQVKGYEQY
>TRBV5-1|NA|TRBJ2-7|12
ASSPRQGAGEQY
>TRBV7-6|NA|TRBJ2-5|13
ASSLEGLAKATQY
>TRBV3-1|few|TRBJ1-1|12
ASSQELGYTEAF
>TRBV6-2/TRBV6-3|many|TRBJ2-7|13
ASSYSGLAAYEQY
>TRBV9|few|TRBJ2-3|14
ASSPRGGDSTDTQY
>TRBV28|many|TRBJ2-7|13
ASSQRTSGVFEQY
>TRBV30|NA|TRBJ1-2|10
AYSSGGYGYT
>TRBV19|NA|TRBJ1-6|14
ASSIVVADLGSPLH
>TRBV28|many|TRBJ1-5|11
ASSSSLDQPQH
>TRBV27|many|TRBJ1-5|13
ASSFEGVSNQPQH
>TRBV2|many|TRBJ1-2|15
ASSEALLVRPGVGYT
>TRBV29-1|NA|TRBJ2-5|16
SVGLMDYPFSLVETQY
>TRBV28|NA|TRBJ1-2|13
ASSLKGTGYYGYT
>TRBV29-1|NA|TRBJ1-2|12
SVDGGQAYYGYT
>TRBV29-1|few|TRBJ2-3|11
SGSGLREDTQY
>TRBV28|many|TRBJ1-1|11
ASRDLLNTEAF